The clone carrying this T cell receptor beta chain was seen a single time. Libraries were prepared by immunoSEQ multiplex PCR; TCRdb keeps only in-frame clonotypes and omits some of them. The data hold 75,000 to 100,000 clones, with approximately 87% observed a single time. The source of the sample is a study of blood T cell repertoires in COVID-19. The CDR3 is made up of 13 amino acids. V was clipped by 5 bases and J by 8 bases; unmatched bases: 5. Germline V lookup: CDR1 SGHTA, CDR2 FQGTGA. Sequenced: peripheral blood. The origin of this receptor is a human donor in a cohort sampled during active COVID-19. V is TRBV7-3 and J is TRBJ1-2; 10 positions match TRBD1. Written as DNA, the CDR3 is TGTGCCAGCAGCCCGACAGGGGGCGGCGGCTACACCTTC. It is translated as CASSPTGGGGYTF.